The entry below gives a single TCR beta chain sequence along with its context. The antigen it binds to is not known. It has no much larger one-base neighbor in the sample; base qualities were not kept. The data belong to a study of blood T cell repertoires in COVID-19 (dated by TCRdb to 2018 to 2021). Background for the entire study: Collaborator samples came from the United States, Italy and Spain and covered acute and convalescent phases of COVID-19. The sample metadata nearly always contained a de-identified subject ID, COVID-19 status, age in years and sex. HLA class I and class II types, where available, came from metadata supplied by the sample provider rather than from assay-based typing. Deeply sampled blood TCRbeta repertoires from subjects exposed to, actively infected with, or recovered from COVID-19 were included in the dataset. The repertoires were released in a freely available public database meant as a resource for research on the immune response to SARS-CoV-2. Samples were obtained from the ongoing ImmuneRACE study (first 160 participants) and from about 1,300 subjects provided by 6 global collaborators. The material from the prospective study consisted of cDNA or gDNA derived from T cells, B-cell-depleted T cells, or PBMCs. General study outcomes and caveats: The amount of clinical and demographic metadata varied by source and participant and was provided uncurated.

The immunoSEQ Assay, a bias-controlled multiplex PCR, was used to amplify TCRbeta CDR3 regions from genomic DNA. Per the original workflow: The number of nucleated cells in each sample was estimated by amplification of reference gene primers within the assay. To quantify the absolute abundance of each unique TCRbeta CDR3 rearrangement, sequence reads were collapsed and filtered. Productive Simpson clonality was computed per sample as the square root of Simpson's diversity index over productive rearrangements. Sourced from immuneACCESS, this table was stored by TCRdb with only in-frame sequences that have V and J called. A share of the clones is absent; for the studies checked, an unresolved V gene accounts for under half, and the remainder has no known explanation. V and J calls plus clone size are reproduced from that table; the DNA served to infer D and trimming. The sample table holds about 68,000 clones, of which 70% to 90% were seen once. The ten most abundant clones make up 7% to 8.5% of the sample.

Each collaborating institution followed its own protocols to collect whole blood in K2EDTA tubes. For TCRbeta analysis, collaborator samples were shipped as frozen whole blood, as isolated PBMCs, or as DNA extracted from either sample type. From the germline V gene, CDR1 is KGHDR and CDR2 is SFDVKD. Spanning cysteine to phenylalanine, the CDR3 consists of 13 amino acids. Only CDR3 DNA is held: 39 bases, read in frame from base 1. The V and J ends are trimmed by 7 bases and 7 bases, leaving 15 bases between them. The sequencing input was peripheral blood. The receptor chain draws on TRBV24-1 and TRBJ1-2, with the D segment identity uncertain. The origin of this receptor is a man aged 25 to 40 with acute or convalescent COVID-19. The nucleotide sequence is TGTGCCACCAGAGAGGCGGCTACTAGTGGCTACACCTTC. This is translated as CATREAATSGYTF.